The 14 T cell receptor beta chains below were found in one sample sequenced in a study of blood T cell repertoires in COVID-19. The method was immunoSEQ multiplex PCR; TCRdb's version includes in-frame clones alone and lacks a portion of them. The profile shows 110,000 to 150,000 clones, just under 90% of them singletons. The specimen sequenced was peripheral blood. These receptors were collected from a woman older than 75 with acute or convalescent COVID-19.

CDR3 nucleotides: TGTGCCAGCAGCCCGGACGGGAATAATTCACCCCTCCACTTT. Its protein is CASSPDGNNSPLHF. The rearrangement uses TRBV6-2 or TRBV6-3 and TRBJ1-6; D remains ambiguous. Germline values: CDR1 MNHEY, CDR2 SVGEGT. V shed 6 bases and J shed 5 bases, with 11 bases lying between them. CDR3 size: 14 residues.

The V and J genes are TRBV7-3 and TRBJ2-3; TRBD2 aligns across 14 bases. V dropped 8 bases and J dropped 3; count of bases not matched to a gene: 4. Germline CDR1 is SGHTA and CDR2 is FQGTGA. The CDR3 runs to 15 residues. The CDR3: CASSGTSGGTDTQYF. The CDR3 DNA follows: TGTGCCAGCTCCGGGACTAGCGGGGGTACAGATACGCAGTATTTT.

This chain joins TRBV7-9 and TRBJ1-2; D is undetermined. The germline gives CDR1 SEHNR, CDR2 FQNEAQ (reference sequence). Trimming pared 5 bases from V and 8 bases from J, leaving 24 bases between. The CDR3 has 16 residues. CDR3 sequence: CASSLGSNQLVGGYTF. CDR3 in DNA: TGTGCCAGCAGCCTAGGATCCAACCAACTAGTGGGAGGCTACACCTTC.

The chain uses TRBV2 and TRBJ2-7; 10 bases are a match to TRBD1. Germline lookup yields CDR1 SNHLY and CDR2 FYNNEI. The CDR3 totals 14 residues. The V gene end was trimmed by 8 bases and the J gene end by 7 bases; junction bases not matched to a gene: 11. CDR3 region: CASGGTGAPMEQYF. As DNA, the CDR3 is TGTGCCAGCGGGGGGACAGGGGCCCCGATGGAGCAGTACTTC.

This clone was observed once. The chain carries TRBV23-1 and TRBJ1-4; 7 bases line up with TRBD1. TRBV23-1 counts as an open reading frame of uncertain function. CDR3 length: 19 residues. Losses at the gene ends were 3 bases for V and 2 bases for J; bases not matched to a gene: 15. The CDR3 is CASSQSKQLGGKTNEKLFF. CDR3 nucleotide sequence: TGCGCCAGCAGTCAGAGCAAGCAGTTAGGGGGCAAGACTAATGAAAAACTGTTTTTT.

The chain carries TRBV12-5 and TRBJ1-5; TRBD1 matches 7 bases. Looked up from germline, CDR1 is LGHNT and CDR2 is FRNRAP. The CDR3 has 14 amino acids. J gave up 3 bases and V 7 bases, and 6 bases lay outside the gene matches. CDR3 nucleotide sequence: TGTGCTAGTGATAACAGGGGTTTCAATCAGCCCCAGCATTTT. Translated: CASDNRGFNQPQHF.

The V call is TRBV10-3, the J call TRBJ2-3; 13 bases fit TRBD2. This CDR3 is 17 amino acids long. Per germline, CDR1 ENHRY and CDR2 SYGVKD. After removal of 6 bases from V and 0 bases from J, the junction contained 6 bases not matched to a gene. The CDR3 reads CAISLGLAGVSTDTQYF. CDR3 DNA: TGTGCCATCAGCCTCGGACTAGCGGGGGTGAGCACAGATACGCAGTATTTT.

The J gene is TRBJ1-6, the V gene TRBV7-2; 10 nucleotides line up with TRBD1. The CDR3 contains 16 residues. Germline V gene lookup returns CDR1 SGHTA and CDR2 FQGNSA. V dropped 2 bases and J dropped 8; count of bases not matched to a gene: 6. The CDR3 sequence: CASSLHDRGPYSPLHF. CDR3 in DNA: TGTGCCAGCAGCTTACATGACAGGGGGCCCTATTCACCCCTCCACTTT.

This sequence joins TRBV6-1 and TRBJ1-1; 7 bases agree with TRBD1. Germline V gives CDR1 MNHNS, CDR2 SASEGT. This CDR3 is 15 amino acids long. With V trimmed by 0 bases and J by 1 base, 2 bases remained unmatched. The CDR3, as DNA: TGTGCCAGCAGTGAAGCGGACAGGAGGAACACTGAAGCTTTCTTT. The encoded protein is CASSEADRRNTEAFF.

The rearrangement uses TRBV19 and TRBJ1-2; 9 bases map to TRBD1. The CDR3 is made up of 17 amino acids. Trimming removed 4 bases from V and 7 bases from J; junction bases left unmatched: 16. Germline CDR1 LNHDA, CDR2 SQIVND (reference sequence). The CDR3 here is CASSTGQGINSWGGYTF. CDR3 nucleotide sequence: TGTGCCAGTAGTACGGGACAGGGAATAAATTCTTGGGGTGGCTACACCTTC.

The rearrangement uses TRBV4-2 and TRBJ2-2; 7 nucleotides align to TRBD1. The trim removed 2 bases at V and 1 base at J, leaving 10 bases unmatched. The CDR3 sequence is 18 residues long. Germline CDR1 and CDR2: LGHNA and YNFKEQ. For the CDR3, the DNA is TGTGCCAGCAGCCAACCCATTAGAGGGGGCCAGAACACCGGGGAGCTGTTTTTT. Its translation is CASSQPIRGGQNTGELFF.

The chain carries TRBV2 and TRBJ2-7, with 7 bases aligning to TRBD1. Germline CDR1 and CDR2: SNHLY and FYNNEI. The ends lost 5 bases at V and 4 bases at J; junction bases unmatched: 8. The CDR3 spans 14 residues. Here the CDR3 DNA reads TGTGCCAGCAGTCAAGGGACAGAACCTTACGAGCAGTACTTC. This encodes CASSQGTEPYEQYF.

The gene calls are TRBV2 and TRBJ1-2; TRBD1 is a possible D gene (6 bases). The V end lost 1 base, the J end lost 5 bases, and 8 bases lay between the germline ends. CDR1 is SNHLY and CDR2 is FYNNEI in the germline V gene. The CDR3 loop spans 13 amino acids. The DNA for the CDR3 is TGTGCCAGCAGTGAAGTAGGGACATATGGCTACACCTTC. Translated, it gives CASSEVGTYGYTF.

The chain carries TRBV19 and TRBJ1-2, with TRBD1 matching over 10 bases. CDR1 is LNHDA and CDR2 is SQIVND in the germline V gene (reference sequence). J was trimmed by 2 bases and V by 7 bases; bases with no gene match: 7. The CDR3 is 15 amino acids. CDR3 in amino acids: CASTRTGGFNYGYTF. The CDR3 region has the DNA TGTGCCAGTACCCGGACAGGGGGTTTCAACTATGGCTACACCTTC.